This T cell receptor beta chain was profiled in a study of cytomegalovirus exposure and HLA in healthy donors. The CDR3 length is 13 residues. V gave up 0 bases and J gave up 8 bases, with 8 bases separating them. Per the germline V gene, CDR1 is SGHTA and CDR2 is FQGNSA. Use of 60 Vbeta and 13 Jbeta primers characterized the PCR. TCRdb keeps only in-frame clones here, not all; method: immunoSEQ multiplex PCR. The sample lists some 30,000 clones, around nine tenths occurring once. Study-level results: Donors belonging to an Asian-associated ancestry cluster reportedly showed fewer N-insertions in productive TCRs than the 666-donor mean, according to what a later analysis found.

In nominal health when sampled, donors likely had unrecorded immune exposures nonetheless. On this clone: Its antigen is not identified.

The source material was PBMCs. The chain is built from TRBV7-2 and TRBJ1-3; D not resolved. The clonotype originates from a boy aged 5-17 years in good health and CMV-seronegative. The CDR3 protein is CASSLASADTIYF. Written as DNA, the CDR3 is TGTGCCAGCAGCTTAGCGTCCGCGGACACCATATATTTT.